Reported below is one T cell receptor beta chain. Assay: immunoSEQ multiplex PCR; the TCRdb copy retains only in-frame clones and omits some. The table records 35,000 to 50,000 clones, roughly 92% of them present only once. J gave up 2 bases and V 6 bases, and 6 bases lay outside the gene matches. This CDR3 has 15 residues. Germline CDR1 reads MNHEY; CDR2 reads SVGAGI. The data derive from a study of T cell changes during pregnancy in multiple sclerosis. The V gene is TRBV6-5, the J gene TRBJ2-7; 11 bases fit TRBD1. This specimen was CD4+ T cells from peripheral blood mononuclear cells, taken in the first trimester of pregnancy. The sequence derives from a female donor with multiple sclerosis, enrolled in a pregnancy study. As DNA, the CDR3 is TGTGCCAGCAGGGAGGACAGGGGGCTGGCCTACGAGCAGTACTTC. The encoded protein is CASREDRGLAYEQYF.